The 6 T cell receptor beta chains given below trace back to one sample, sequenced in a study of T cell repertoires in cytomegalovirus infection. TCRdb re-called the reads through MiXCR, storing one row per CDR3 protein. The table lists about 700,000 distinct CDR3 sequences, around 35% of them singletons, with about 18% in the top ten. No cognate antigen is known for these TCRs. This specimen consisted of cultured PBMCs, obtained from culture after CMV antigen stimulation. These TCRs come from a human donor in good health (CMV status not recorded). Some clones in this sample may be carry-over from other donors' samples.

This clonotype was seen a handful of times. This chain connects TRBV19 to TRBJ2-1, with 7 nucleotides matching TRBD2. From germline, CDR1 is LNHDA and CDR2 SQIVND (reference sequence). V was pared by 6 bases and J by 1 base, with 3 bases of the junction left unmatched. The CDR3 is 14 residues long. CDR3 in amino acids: CASRHSGSYNEQFF. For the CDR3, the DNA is TGTGCCAGTAGGCATAGCGGGTCCTACAATGAGCAGTTCTTC.

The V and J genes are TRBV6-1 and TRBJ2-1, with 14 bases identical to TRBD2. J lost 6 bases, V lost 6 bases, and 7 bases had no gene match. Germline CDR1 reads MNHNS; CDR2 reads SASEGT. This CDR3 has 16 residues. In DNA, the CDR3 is TGTGCCAGCAGGGGACTAGCGGGAGCAACCAGCAATGAGCAGTTCTTC. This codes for CASRGLAGATSNEQFF.

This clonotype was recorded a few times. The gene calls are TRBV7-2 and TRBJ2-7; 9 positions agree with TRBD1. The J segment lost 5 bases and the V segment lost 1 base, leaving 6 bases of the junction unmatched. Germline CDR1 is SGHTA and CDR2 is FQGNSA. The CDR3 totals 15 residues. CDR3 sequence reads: CASSLGTGEINEQYF. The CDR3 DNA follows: TGTGCCAGCAGCTTAGGGACAGGGGAAATCAACGAGCAGTACTTC.

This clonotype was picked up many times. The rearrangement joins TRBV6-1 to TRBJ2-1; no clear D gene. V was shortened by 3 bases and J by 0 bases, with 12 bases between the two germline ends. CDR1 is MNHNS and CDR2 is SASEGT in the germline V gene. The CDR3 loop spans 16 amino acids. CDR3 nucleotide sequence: TGTGCCAGCAGTGATTTCGCTGCCCACTCCTACAATGAGCAGTTCTTC. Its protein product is CASSDFAAHSYNEQFF.

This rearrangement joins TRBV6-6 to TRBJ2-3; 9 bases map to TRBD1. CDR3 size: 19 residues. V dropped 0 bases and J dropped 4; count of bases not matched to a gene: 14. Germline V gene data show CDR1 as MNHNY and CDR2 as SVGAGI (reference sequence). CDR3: CASSYSPGQGRLWADTQYF. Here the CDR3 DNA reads TGTGCCAGCAGTTACTCTCCGGGACAGGGAAGGCTTTGGGCAGATACGCAGTATTTT.

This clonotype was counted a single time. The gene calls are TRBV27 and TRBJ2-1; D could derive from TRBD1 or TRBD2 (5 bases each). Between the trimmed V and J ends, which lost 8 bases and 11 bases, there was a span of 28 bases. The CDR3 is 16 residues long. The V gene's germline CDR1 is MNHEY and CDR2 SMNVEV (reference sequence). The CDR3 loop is CASATPEGRYPHKQFF. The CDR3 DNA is TGTGCCAGCGCTACCCCCGAGGGGCGTTATCCCCACAAGCAGTTCTTC.